The next 22 T cell receptor beta chains were all read from a single sample in a study of shared clonotypes between healthy human individuals. TCRdb's copy holds only in-frame clones and misses some; the assay was immunoSEQ multiplex PCR. The sample contains roughly 640,000 clones, about 97% of which appear only once. Specimen: naive CD4+ T cells sorted from blood. Subset described: CD45RA+ positively selected. Receptors originate from a woman aged 25 to 39 in good health.

This chain uses TRBV2 with TRBJ2-7; 8 bases are shared with TRBD1. Trimming took 5 bases from V and 2 from J; bases not matched to a gene: 5. Per germline, CDR1 SNHLY and CDR2 FYNNEI. The CDR3 loop spans 14 amino acids. The CDR3 DNA reads as TGTGCCAGCAGTTCTGGGACAGGAACCTACGAGCAGTACTTC. Amino acids: CASSSGTGTYEQYF.

The CDR3 region is CASSEALRKGRGDEQFF. In nucleotides, the CDR3 is TGTGCCAGCAGTGAAGCGCTTCGAAAGGGAAGGGGGGATGAGCAGTTCTTC. The chain is built from TRBV2 and TRBJ2-1; perhaps D is TRBD1 or TRBD2 (6 bases each). CDR1 is SNHLY, CDR2 FYNNEI, per germline. V was cut by 0 bases and J by 8 bases, with 20 bases left in between. The CDR3 sequence is 17 residues long. The full variable domain, in which reference TRBV2 and TRBJ2-1 provide the parts outside the CDR3, is EPEVTQTPSHQVTQMGQEVILRCVPISNHLYFYWYRQILGQKVEFLVSFYNNEISEKSEIFDDQFSVERPDGSNFTLKIRSTKLEDSAMYFCASSEALRKGRGDEQFFGPGTRLTVL.

V usage is TRBV6-1 and J usage is TRBJ2-7, with unresolved D. The CDR3 is 15 residues long. In germline, CDR1 is MNHNS, CDR2 SASEGT. Between the trimmed V and J ends, which lost 6 bases and 3 bases, there was a span of 18 bases. The CDR3 protein is CASSAEDRTHYEQYF. The CDR3, as DNA: TGTGCCAGCAGCGCCGAAGATCGGACCCACTACGAGCAGTACTTC.

The chain combines TRBV7-9 with TRBJ1-5, with unresolved D. The germline V and J ends were trimmed by 4 bases and 5 bases, with 9 bases remaining between them. The CDR3 is made up of 13 amino acids. Per germline, CDR1 SEHNR and CDR2 FQNEAQ (reference sequence). The CDR3 region has the DNA TGTGCCAGCAGCTCTCAGGAGCATCAGCCCCAGCATTTT. It translates to CASSSQEHQPQHF.

This rearrangement joins TRBV5-1 to TRBJ2-3, with D possibly matching TRBD2 (5 bases). V dropped 4 bases and J dropped 6 bases, with 18 bases sitting between them. Germline values: CDR1 SGHRS, CDR2 YFSETQ. The CDR3 runs 15 residues. CDR3 protein: CASSQVHGVRDTQYF. CDR3 nucleotides: TGCGCCAGCAGCCAAGTTCACGGGGTCCGGGATACGCAGTATTTT.

V and J are TRBV6-5 and TRBJ2-3; TRBD1 agrees at 12 bases. The CDR3 is 15 residues long. Germline V CDR1 and CDR2: MNHEY, SVGAGI. The V segment lost 6 bases and the J segment 3 bases; nucleotides outside the gene matches: 4. The CDR3 DNA is TGTGCCAGCAGCACGGGACAGGGGGCTACAGATACGCAGTATTTT. Amino acids: CASSTGQGATDTQYF.

The V and J genes are TRBV18 and TRBJ2-7, with D possibly TRBD1 on 7 matching bases. V lost 4 bases and J 4 bases, leaving 23 bases between the germline ends. Germline V CDR1 and CDR2: KGHSH, LQKENI. There are 17 residues in the CDR3. The CDR3 loop is CASSLYQIGGGQYEQYF. The DNA for the CDR3 is TGTGCCAGCTCACTATACCAAATCGGAGGGGGCCAATACGAGCAGTACTTC.

The chain uses TRBV19 and TRBJ1-2; possible D gene TRBD1, 6 bases. Trimming took off 3 bases at V and 0 bases at J, with 11 bases between the two ends. Per the germline V gene, CDR1 is LNHDA and CDR2 is SQIVND (reference sequence). The CDR3 consists of 15 residues. This chain's CDR3 is CASSIRAGANYGYTF. The DNA for the CDR3 is TGTGCCAGTAGTATCAGGGCAGGGGCTAACTATGGCTACACCTTC.

V is TRBV5-8 and J is TRBJ2-5, with TRBD2 identical over 14 bases. Germline trimming cut 5 bases from V and 5 bases from J; bases unmatched to any gene: 5. Looked up from germline, CDR1 is SGHTS and CDR2 is YDEGEE. CDR3 length: 15 amino acids. The CDR3 here is CASSRRTSGRETQYF. In DNA, the CDR3 is TGTGCCAGCAGTCGGCGGACTAGCGGGAGGGAGACCCAGTACTTC. The variable domain in full, completed from reference TRBV5-8 and TRBJ2-5, reads EAGVTQSPTHLIKTRGQQATLRCSPISGHTSVYWYQQALGLGLQFLLWYDEGEERNRGNFPPRFSGRQFPNYSSELNVNALELEDSALYLCASSRRTSGRETQYFGPGTRLLVL.

This chain joins TRBV19 and TRBJ2-1; 8 bases agree with TRBD2. This CDR3 has 15 amino acids. After removal of 2 bases from V and 10 bases from J, the junction contained 10 bases not matched to a gene. The germline V gene has CDR1 LNHDA and CDR2 SQIVND (reference sequence). The CDR3 DNA follows: TGTGCCAGTAGTATATCCAGCGGGAGTTGGGACGAGCAGTTCTTC. This translates into CASSISSGSWDEQFF.

The CDR3 loop reads CAWKLQGGTEAFF. CDR3 sequence (DNA): TGTGCCTGGAAATTGCAGGGCGGGACTGAAGCTTTCTTT. The V call is TRBV30, the J call TRBJ1-1; weak D call: TRBD1 (5 bases). The CDR3 spans 13 residues. Germline CDR1 is GTSNPN and CDR2 is SVGIG (reference sequence). Trimming removed 4 bases from V and 5 bases from J, with 14 bases in between. Full variable domain (missing parts from reference TRBV30 and TRBJ1-1): SQTIHQWPATLVQPVGSPLSLECTVEGTSNPNLYWYRQAAGRGLQLLFYSVGIGQISSEVPQNLSASRPQDRQFILSSKKLLLSDSGFYLCAWKLQGGTEAFFGQGTRLTVV.

The chain links TRBV5-4 to TRBJ1-2; D remains ambiguous. The CDR3 is 13 residues long. V lost 4 bases to trimming and J lost 4 bases, with 11 bases between them. Germline CDR1 SGHNT, CDR2 YYREEE (reference sequence). In DNA form, the CDR3 reads TGTGCCAGCAGCGGCGGAATCGCCTATGGCTACACCTTC. It specifies CASSGGIAYGYTF.

This CDR3 is CASSLLTSGWEDEQFF. CDR3 in DNA: TGTGCCAGCAGTTTACTGACTAGCGGATGGGAGGATGAGCAGTTCTTC. The V gene is TRBV27, the J gene TRBJ2-1; 9 bases agree with TRBD2. CDR3 size: 16 residues. With 2 bases clipped from V and 8 bases from J, the junction kept 10 bases outside the gene matches. Per germline, CDR1 MNHEY and CDR2 SMNVEV (reference sequence).

This clone was found a few times. V gene TRBV7-9 combines with J gene TRBJ1-2; D gene ambiguous. CDR1 and CDR2 (germline): SEHNR, FQNEAQ (reference sequence). The CDR3 loop spans 14 amino acids. The V and J ends lost 2 bases and 4 bases respectively, with 11 bases between them. This CDR3 reads CASSLLGSTYGYTF. The CDR3 DNA sequence: TGTGCCAGCAGCTTATTAGGGTCTACCTATGGCTACACCTTC.

The chain joins TRBV7-9 to TRBJ2-1, with 13 positions matching TRBD2. Germline CDR1 SEHNR, CDR2 FQNEAQ (reference sequence). The CDR3 has 19 amino acids. V shed 7 bases and J 6 bases; nucleotides not matched to a gene: 18. The CDR3 spells CASTVPRTSGSWRGNEQFF. DNA of the CDR3: TGTGCCAGCACCGTCCCCAGGACTAGCGGGAGTTGGCGGGGCAATGAGCAGTTCTTC. Full variable domain (rest looked up from reference TRBV7-9 and TRBJ2-1): DTGVSQNPRHKITKRGQNVTFRCDPISEHNRLYWYRQTLGQGPEFLTYFQNEAQLEKSRLLSDRFSAERPKGSFSTLEIQRTEQGDSAMYLCASTVPRTSGSWRGNEQFFGPGTRLTVL.

The V call is TRBV5-1, the J call TRBJ2-7; TRBD1 aligns across 7 bases. The CDR3 is made up of 13 amino acids. The V gene end was trimmed by 6 bases and the J gene end by 2 bases; junction bases not matched to a gene: 5. Germline CDR1 is SGHRS and CDR2 is YFSETQ. DNA for the CDR3: TGCGCCAGCACCCGGACAGGAACCTACGAGCAGTACTTC. Translated, it gives CASTRTGTYEQYF. Combining the CDR3 with reference TRBV5-1 and TRBJ2-7 gives the whole variable domain KAGVTQTPRYLIKTRGQQVTLSCSPISGHRSVSWYQQTPGQGLQFLFEYFSETQRNKGNFPGRFSGRQFSNSRSEMNVSTLELGDSALYLCASTRTGTYEQYFGPGTRLTVT.

The V call is TRBV6-4, the J call TRBJ2-1; 9 bases are shared with TRBD2. CDR3 length: 15 residues. Germline V gene sequence: CDR1 MRHNA, CDR2 SNTAGT. V lost 6 bases, J lost 5 bases, and 8 bases stayed unmatched. In DNA form, the CDR3 reads TGTGCCAGCAGCGCGGGGGGGACTACAGACAATGAGCAGTTCTTC. Translating gives CASSAGGTTDNEQFF.

This clone was recorded only once. This chain joins TRBV5-1 and TRBJ1-1, with D maybe TRBD1 (6 bases). V lost 4 bases, J lost 3 bases, and 16 bases lay in between. Germline V gives CDR1 SGHRS, CDR2 YFSETQ. This CDR3 contains 15 residues. The DNA for the CDR3 is TGCGCCAGCAGCGGACGTACAGGGACGTACACTGAAGCTTTCTTT. Its protein product is CASSGRTGTYTEAFF.

The V and J genes are TRBV5-5 and TRBJ2-1, with D unresolved. The length of the CDR3 is 14 residues. Germline lookup yields CDR1 SGHKS and CDR2 YYEKEE (reference sequence). With 0 bases removed from V and 5 bases from J, the gap between germline ends came to 9 bases. The CDR3 DNA sequence: TGTGCCAGCAGCTTGGAGTGGAACAACAATGAGCAGTTCTTC. Translated: CASSLEWNNNEQFF. Full variable domain (remainder filled in from reference TRBV5-5 and TRBJ2-1): DAGVTQSPTHLIKTRGQQVTLRCSPISGHKSVSWYQQVLGQGPQFIFQYYEKEERGRGNFPDRFSARQFPNYSSELNVNALLLGDSALYLCASSLEWNNNEQFFGPGTRLTVL.

This chain joins TRBV18 and TRBJ1-4; D not certain. CDR1 is KGHSH and CDR2 is LQKENI in the germline V gene. The CDR3 length is 15 residues. Trimming pared 6 bases from V and 4 bases from J, leaving 15 bases between. Here the CDR3 DNA reads TGTGCCAGCTCGCCCGACCCCGGGGATAATGAAAAACTGTTTTTT. Translation: CASSPDPGDNEKLFF.

This chain joins TRBV10-1 and TRBJ2-2; 9 nucleotides match TRBD1. The CDR3 has 19 residues. With 5 bases clipped from V and 1 base from J, the junction kept 14 bases outside the gene matches. The V gene's germline CDR1 is WNHNN and CDR2 SYGVQD (reference sequence). The CDR3 loop reads CASSHKGQGERENTGELFF. The CDR3 nucleotides read TGCGCCAGCAGTCACAAGGGACAGGGCGAGCGGGAGAACACCGGGGAGCTGTTTTTT.

The V call is TRBV9, the J call TRBJ2-3; possibly TRBD1 or TRBD2 for D (6 bases each). Germline lookup yields CDR1 SGDLS and CDR2 YYNGEE. Trimming took off 0 bases at V and 3 bases at J, with 14 bases between the two ends. The CDR3 contains 16 residues. The CDR3 nucleotides read TGTGCCAGCAGCGTAGTGGGCAGGGGAGGTACAGATACGCAGTATTTT. This translates into CASSVVGRGGTDTQYF.